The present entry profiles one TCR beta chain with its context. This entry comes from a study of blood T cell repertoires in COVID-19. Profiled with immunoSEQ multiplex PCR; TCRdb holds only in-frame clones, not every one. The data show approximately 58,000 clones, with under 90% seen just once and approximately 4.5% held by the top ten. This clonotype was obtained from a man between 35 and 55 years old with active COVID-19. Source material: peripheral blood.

The CDR3 sequence is CASRTTGGTNSPLHF. CDR3 sequence (DNA): TGTGCCAGTAGAACGACAGGGGGGACTAATTCACCCCTCCACTTT. The chain employs TRBV19 and TRBJ1-6; 9 positions match TRBD1. This CDR3 region has 15 residues. V gave up 6 bases and J gave up 6 bases; unmatched junction bases: 6. Germline V gene data show CDR1 as LNHDA and CDR2 as SQIVND (reference sequence).